One and the same sample provided the 2 T cell receptor beta chains below, sequenced in a study of T cells in Graves' hyperthyroidism and ophthalmopathy. Amplification yielded TCR beta CDR3 regions, with RNA transcripts as the source. First-round RT-PCR with HTBI primers amplified the TCR CDR3 region. TCRdb used MiXCR to reprocess the multiplex PCR reads, holding one entry per CDR3 protein. In the table there are around 250,000 distinct CDR3 sequences, about 15% of which are singletons. Sequences were obtained from blood. Receptor source: a woman between 18 and 29 years old with Graves' ophthalmopathy.

This clonotype was observed many times. V is TRBV5-1 and J is TRBJ2-1; the D is unclear. Germline CDR1 and CDR2: SGHRS and YFSETQ. Trimming removed 0 bases at V and 2 bases at J, with 12 bases between. CDR3 length equals 16 residues. CDR3 sequence: CASSLVGYPTYNEQFF. The CDR3 nucleotides are TGCGCCAGCAGCTTGGTGGGCTACCCCACCTACAATGAGCAGTTCTTC.

The CDR3 region has the DNA TGTGCCAGCAACCCAACGGTGAGGACTAGCGGGGGGGGTCCCGAGACCCAGTACTTC. Amino acids: CASNPTVRTSGGGPETQYF. The chain carries TRBV28 and TRBJ2-5; 15 bases fit TRBD2. Unmatched junction bases numbered 17, after V lost 7 bases and J lost 5 bases. The CDR3 spans 19 residues. Germline-derived CDR1 and CDR2 are MDHEN and SYDVKM.